This record covers a single T cell receptor (beta chain). Seattle patients were enrolled while actively infected and followed longitudinally. There are 12 residues in the CDR3. The germline V gene has CDR1 SGHDN and CDR2 FVKESK. V lost 0 bases, J lost 13 bases, and 6 bases stayed unmatched. These data come from a study of blood T cell repertoires in COVID-19. Study summary: Both acute and convalescent COVID-19 samples were obtained from the United States, Italy and Spain. PBMCs, B-cell-depleted T cells, or T cells were the source of the cDNA or gDNA that made up the material.

Original processing methods: Cell counts per sample came from amplifying reference gene primers. The method was immunoSEQ multiplex PCR; TCRdb's version includes in-frame clones alone and lacks a portion of them. From that table come the V and J calls and clone size; the DNA was used to work out D and trimming. Of hundreds of thousands of clones in the sample, approximately 86% are singletons; the top ten hold 7.1%. The clonotype was recovered from a woman aged 55-70 years with COVID-19, enrolled during active disease. Sequencing used peripheral blood. The gene calls are TRBV14 and TRBJ2-7; 7 bases are a match to TRBD1. Here the CDR3 DNA reads TGTGCCAGCAGCCAAGATTATACAGGGGTTTACTTC. Encoded protein: CASSQDYTGVYF.